A single sample gave rise to the 29 T cell receptor beta chains below, sequenced in a study of blood T cell repertoires in COVID-19. The protocol was immunoSEQ multiplex PCR, while the TCRdb copy is restricted to in-frame clones and leaves out a portion. The sample holds about 98,000 clones; approximately 82% are singletons and the top ten take roughly a tenth. Sequencing was performed on peripheral blood. These TCRs come from a man aged 70-80 years with active or convalescent COVID-19.

The chain links TRBV5-1 to TRBJ2-7, with 10 bases matching TRBD1. Germline V gene sequence: CDR1 SGHRS, CDR2 YFSETQ. The J segment lost 7 bases and the V segment lost 7 bases, leaving 8 bases of the junction unmatched. This CDR3 is built from 13 residues. CDR3 sequence (DNA): TGCGCCAGCGCTGGGGACAGGGGAGGGGAGCAGTACTTC. Translated, it gives CASAGDRGGEQYF.

The CDR3 reads CASSLEGRATYEQYF. The CDR3 nucleotides read TGTGCCAGCAGCTTAGAAGGCAGGGCCACCTACGAGCAGTACTTC. V and J are TRBV7-6 and TRBJ2-7, with D tentatively TRBD1 (5 bases). CDR1 is SGHVS, CDR2 FNYEAQ, per germline. Trimming took off 1 base at V and 2 bases at J, with 12 bases between the two ends. The CDR3 has 15 residues.

J is TRBJ2-5 and V is TRBV19; a possible D gene is TRBD2 (5 bases). CDR1 and CDR2 from the germline V gene are LNHDA and SQIVND (reference sequence). Trimming left V 3 bases short and J 1 base short, with 15 bases between. This CDR3 region has 16 residues. The CDR3 DNA reads as TGTGCCAGTAGTATCAACCCCTCCGGGGTCCAAGAGACCCAGTACTTC. It codes for CASSINPSGVQETQYF.

The rearrangement links TRBV12-5 to TRBJ1-1; perhaps TRBD1 as D (6 bases). Germline-derived CDR1 and CDR2 are LGHNT and FRNRAP. Trimming took off 0 bases at V and 4 bases at J, with 6 bases between the two ends. The CDR3 extends over 13 amino acids. The CDR3 DNA is TGTGCTAGTGGTTTGGTACAGGGCACTGAAGCTTTCTTT. Translated: CASGLVQGTEAFF.

The chain links TRBV29-1 to TRBJ2-3; TRBD2 matches 7 bases. V dropped 6 bases and J dropped 7; count of bases not matched to a gene: 13. The germline CDR1 and CDR2 sequences are SQVTM and ANQGSEA. The CDR3 has 14 amino acids. The CDR3 nucleotides read TGCAGCGTGTCTCAGTCTGGGGGAGGGTATACGCAGTATTTT. Its protein is CSVSQSGGGYTQYF.

CDR3 sequence (DNA): TGCGCCAGCAGCCAGGACAGCGGCCCTGGAAACACCATATATTTT. Protein product: CASSQDSGPGNTIYF. The genes are TRBV4-1 and TRBJ1-3, with D possibly matching TRBD1 (6 bases). Germline values: CDR1 MGHRA, CDR2 YSYEKL. Trimming took off 3 bases at V and 2 bases at J, with 11 bases between the two ends. The CDR3 spans 15 residues.

This chain links TRBV6-6 with TRBJ2-5; 10 bases align to TRBD2. This CDR3 has 15 amino acids. With V trimmed by 6 bases and J by 4 bases, 8 bases remained unmatched. The germline gives CDR1 MNHNY, CDR2 SVGAGI (reference sequence). The DNA of the CDR3 is TGTGCCAGCAGCCGACTAGCGGGCGGGATAGAGACCCAGTACTTC. Its protein product is CASSRLAGGIETQYF.

V usage is TRBV4-3 and J usage is TRBJ2-3, with no clear D. The CDR3 length is 15 residues. The V gene's germline CDR1 is LGHNA and CDR2 YSLEER. Trimming took 1 base from V and 6 from J, leaving 14 bases between them. The chain's CDR3 is CASSQGTRPRDTQYF. In DNA, the CDR3 is TGCGCCAGCAGCCAAGGTACCAGGCCCAGGGATACGCAGTATTTT.

This rearrangement joins TRBV7-8 to TRBJ1-6; D not resolved. V lost 0 bases and J 5 bases, leaving 5 bases between the germline ends. The germline V gene encodes CDR1 SGHVS and CDR2 FQNEAQ. The CDR3 length is 14 residues. CDR3 amino acids: CASSLARNNSPLHF. The DNA of the CDR3 is TGTGCCAGCAGCTTAGCGCGGAATAATTCACCCCTCCACTTT.

This chain uses TRBV19 with TRBJ1-4, with 8 bases that match TRBD1. With V trimmed by 4 bases and J by 8 bases, 15 bases remained unmatched. The CDR3 spans 17 residues. In germline, CDR1 is LNHDA, CDR2 SQIVND (reference sequence). CDR3 residues: CASSTGQGGGGEEKLFF. The CDR3 DNA follows: TGTGCCAGTAGTACCGGACAGGGAGGAGGAGGCGAGGAAAAACTGTTTTTT. Full variable domain (missing parts from reference TRBV19 and TRBJ1-4): DGGITQSPKYLFRKEGQNVTLSCEQNLNHDAMYWYRQDPGQGLRLIYYSQIVNDFQKGDIAEGYSVSREKKESFPLTVTSAQKNPTAFYLCASSTGQGGGGEEKLFFGSGTQLSVL.

This clone was detected only once. The chain is built from TRBV30 and TRBJ2-1; a weak D match, TRBD1 (6 bases). V was cut by 0 bases and J by 0 bases, with 9 bases left in between. The germline CDR1 and CDR2 sequences are GTSNPN and SVGIG (reference sequence). This CDR3 contains 15 residues. This CDR3 is CAWSVQDSSYNEQFF. As DNA, the CDR3 is TGTGCCTGGAGTGTACAGGACAGCTCCTACAATGAGCAGTTCTTC. Variable domain in full (rest from reference TRBV30 and TRBJ2-1): SQTIHQWPATLVQPVGSPLSLECTVEGTSNPNLYWYRQAAGRGLQLLFYSVGIGQISSEVPQNLSASRPQDRQFILSSKKLLLSDSGFYLCAWSVQDSSYNEQFFGPGTRLTVL.

J is TRBJ2-3 and V is TRBV7-9; unclear D gene. Trimming left V 5 bases short and J 3 bases short, with 3 bases between. The germline CDR1 and CDR2 sequences are SEHNR and FQNEAQ (reference sequence). The CDR3 covers 11 residues. The CDR3 reads CASSATDTQYF. CDR3 nucleotides: TGTGCCAGCAGCGCGACAGATACGCAGTATTTT.

The rearrangement links TRBV7-2 to TRBJ2-1; 7 nucleotides align to TRBD2. The V segment lost 6 bases and the J segment 0 bases; nucleotides outside the gene matches: 11. The V gene's germline CDR1 is SGHTA and CDR2 FQGNSA. CDR3 size: 17 residues. The DNA of the CDR3 is TGTGCCAGCAGGAGGGGAGCGGGGAGCAGCTCCTACAATGAGCAGTTCTTC. It specifies CASRRGAGSSSYNEQFF.

This clone was observed a few times. The V and J genes are TRBV5-1 and TRBJ2-1, with 7 bases identical to TRBD1. The CDR3 has 15 residues. Germline V CDR1 and CDR2: SGHRS, YFSETQ. After removal of 4 bases from V and 5 bases from J, the junction contained 9 bases not matched to a gene. Written as DNA, the CDR3 is TGCGCCAGCAGCGAAACGGACAGGCATAACAATGAGCAGTTCTTC. It specifies CASSETDRHNNEQFF. The full variable domain, its missing parts supplied by reference TRBV5-1 and TRBJ2-1, is KAGVTQTPRYLIKTRGQQVTLSCSPISGHRSVSWYQQTPGQGLQFLFEYFSETQRNKGNFPGRFSGRQFSNSRSEMNVSTLELGDSALYLCASSETDRHNNEQFFGPGTRLTVL.

The chain combines TRBV18 with TRBJ2-1, with 10 bases that match TRBD2. J was trimmed by 6 bases and V by 2 bases; bases with no gene match: 4. Germline CDR1 and CDR2: KGHSH and LQKENI. This CDR3 has 15 residues. CDR3 nucleotides: TGTGCCAGCTCACCAGGCCTAGCGGGGGTCAATGAGCAGTTCTTC. Amino acids: CASSPGLAGVNEQFF.

The chain links TRBV27 to TRBJ2-7, with TRBD1 matching 8 bases. The CDR3 length is 15 residues. Trimming at V came to 4 bases and at J to 4 bases, leaving 9 bases not matched to a gene. The germline gives CDR1 MNHEY, CDR2 SMNVEV (reference sequence). CDR3 in DNA: TGTGCCAGCAGTTCATCCAGGACAGGGTGGTACGAGCAGTACTTC. Translation: CASSSSRTGWYEQYF.

The chain employs TRBV9 and TRBJ2-5; TRBD1 matches at 7 bases. From germline, CDR1 is SGDLS and CDR2 YYNGEE. The CDR3 is made up of 13 amino acids. V was pared by 2 bases and J by 5 bases, with 3 bases of the junction left unmatched. DNA of the CDR3: TGTGCCAGCAGCGTTTTAGGGGGCGAGACCCAGTACTTC. Translated: CASSVLGGETQYF.

The chain recombines TRBV2 with TRBJ2-1; a possible D gene is TRBD2 (5 bases). V dropped 7 bases and J dropped 5 bases, with 12 bases sitting between them. The CDR3 has 13 amino acids. Germline CDR1 is SNHLY and CDR2 is FYNNEI. The DNA of the CDR3 is TGTGCCAGCAAATGGGCCGGGGACAATGAGCAGTTCTTC. Protein sequence: CASKWAGDNEQFF. The variable domain in full, with the rest retrieved from reference TRBV2 and TRBJ2-1, is EPEVTQTPSHQVTQMGQEVILRCVPISNHLYFYWYRQILGQKVEFLVSFYNNEISEKSEIFDDQFSVERPDGSNFTLKIRSTKLEDSAMYFCASKWAGDNEQFFGPGTRLTVL.

V gene TRBV12-3 or TRBV12-4 combines with J gene TRBJ1-3; no definite D call. Trimming cost V 5 bases and J 3 bases, with 5 bases left between them. This CDR3 is built from 12 residues. The CDR3 DNA follows: TGTGCCAGCAGTCCTTTTGGAAACACCATATATTTT. Translation: CASSPFGNTIYF.

The J gene is TRBJ1-3, the V gene TRBV5-1; 8 bases are a match to TRBD1. Germline V CDR1 and CDR2: SGHRS, YFSETQ. This CDR3 region has 16 residues. J gave up 3 bases and V 0 bases, and 5 bases lay outside the gene matches. This chain's CDR3 is CASSLDGQGYGNTIYF. The CDR3 coding sequence is TGCGCCAGCAGCTTGGACGGACAGGGCTATGGAAACACCATATATTTT.

DNA for the CDR3: TGTGCCAGCAGTGTAGGGGACTTCAGGTTCGGCACTGAAGCTTTCTTT. Protein sequence: CASSVGDFRFGTEAFF. The V call is TRBV6-1, the J call TRBJ1-1; TRBD1 is a possible D gene (5 bases). V lost 4 bases, J lost 4 bases, and 19 bases lay in between. Germline assignment: CDR1 MNHNS and CDR2 SASEGT. The CDR3 is 16 amino acids.

Only a few counts were recorded for this clone. CDR3 sequence: CASSQALTGEAFF. The CDR3 bases are TGCGCCAGCAGCCAAGCCCTCACAGGTGAAGCTTTCTTT. This chain links TRBV4-1 with TRBJ1-1, with TRBD1 as a possible D gene (5 bases). The length of the CDR3 is 13 residues. With 1 base removed from V and 7 bases from J, the gap between germline ends came to 10 bases. Germline CDR1 MGHRA, CDR2 YSYEKL.

The V and J genes are TRBV15 and TRBJ2-2, with no clear D. Germline CDR1 and CDR2: LNHNV and YYDKDF (reference sequence). The CDR3 is made up of 12 amino acids. Trimming stripped 1 base from V and 9 bases from J, with 6 bases between. CDR3 bases: TGTGCCACCAGCAGAGGGCGGCGGGAGCTGTTTTTT. Translating gives CATSRGRRELFF.

The V gene is TRBV12-3 or TRBV12-4, the J gene TRBJ1-1; D ambiguous. The germline V and J ends were trimmed by 8 bases and 5 bases, with 15 bases remaining between them. The CDR3 covers 13 residues. The CDR3 loop reads CASLRGGGTEAFF. CDR3 bases: TGTGCCAGCCTTCGGGGAGGAGGGACTGAAGCTTTCTTT.

The chain joins TRBV7-9 to TRBJ2-6; 7 nucleotides line up with TRBD1. The CDR3 sequence is 17 residues long. Germline assignment: CDR1 SEHNR and CDR2 FQNEAQ (reference sequence). With V trimmed by 5 bases and J by 0 bases, 7 bases remained unmatched. CDR3 DNA sequence: TGTGCCAGCAGCGAGGACAGGTCGGTCTCTGGGGCCAACGTCCTGACTTTC. This sequence encodes CASSEDRSVSGANVLTF.

A single count supports this clone. This chain joins TRBV5-1 and TRBJ2-1; the match to TRBD1 covers 7 bases. Trimming removed 4 bases from V and 3 bases from J; junction bases left unmatched: 4. The CDR3 is 14 residues long. CDR1 and CDR2 from the germline V gene are SGHRS and YFSETQ. The CDR3 loop is CASSPTGNYNEQFF. Written as DNA, the CDR3 is TGCGCCAGCAGCCCGACAGGGAACTACAATGAGCAGTTCTTC.

This clone occurred once. The chain combines TRBV18 with TRBJ1-6, with TRBD1 as a possible D gene (6 bases). CDR1 is KGHSH and CDR2 is LQKENI in the germline V gene. The CDR3 sequence is 12 residues long. The V end was cut by 3 bases, the J end by 13 bases, with 10 bases between. Here the CDR3 reads CASSPAQGPLHF. CDR3 nucleotides: TGTGCCAGCTCACCGGCTCAGGGGCCCCTCCACTTT.

In this sample, this clone turned up once. This rearrangement joins TRBV7-5 to TRBJ2-7; no DNA check was done on the table's D call, TRBD1. TRBV7-5 is designated a pseudogene. The CDR3 covers 14 residues. The CDR3, as DNA: TGTGCCAGAAGCTTAGGTTGGGGGCACCGCGAGCAGTACTTC. It specifies CARSLGWGHREQYF.

This clone was counted between two and nine times. The chain has TRBV24-1 and TRBJ2-2, with TRBD1 matching 7 bases. The germline CDR1 and CDR2 sequences are KGHDR and SFDVKD. V trimming: 3 bases; J trimming: 4 bases; junction bases outside the gene matches: 4. The CDR3 length is 15 residues. The CDR3 spells CATSDTGTATGELFF. CDR3 DNA: TGTGCCACCAGTGATACCGGGACAGCCACCGGGGAGCTGTTTTTT.